This T cell receptor (beta chain) is drawn from a study of CD8 T cells in ankylosing spondylitis. Study-wide results and limits: Researchers reportedly found disease-linked clones significantly enriched in matched ankylosing spondylitis synovial fluid. One TCR beta motif, made up of under ten highly homologous variants, appeared characteristic of ankylosing spondylitis blood.

This clonotype came up many times. Its antigen is unknown. This CDR3 comprises 21 residues. The J segment lost 0 bases and the V segment lost 2 bases, leaving 12 bases of the junction unmatched. Per the germline V gene, CDR1 is SGDLS and CDR2 is YYNGEE. Molecular-barcoded quantitative 5'-RACE produced these TCR beta libraries. TCRdb ran MiXCR on the 5' RACE reads and lists one entry per CDR3 protein. The data contain tens of thousands of distinct CDR3 sequences, over 2.5% of them singletons. The receptor was derived from a male donor with ankylosing spondylitis or in good health (not recorded which). Sequenced: blood, either unsorted or a sorted T cell fraction (not recorded which). The rearrangement joins TRBV9 to TRBJ2-3, with TRBD2 matching 16 bases. CDR3 DNA sequence: TGTGCCAGCAGCGTGAGGCCCGAGGGACTAGCGGGGGGGTTTAGCACAGATACGCAGTATTTT. This encodes CASSVRPEGLAGGFSTDTQYF.